The 28 T cell receptor beta chains below come from one sample, sequenced in a study of cytomegalovirus exposure and HLA in healthy donors. PCR primers comprised 60 Vbeta and 13 Jbeta primers. Using immunoSEQ multiplex PCR, the repertoire was profiled, and TCRdb retains in-frame clones only, with some absent. This specimen shows under 200,000 clones; the ten leading clones hold around 1.9%. The sequenced sample consisted of PBMCs. The source is a man under 40 in good health and CMV-seronegative.

The chain employs TRBV28 and TRBJ2-3; 13 bases fit TRBD2. V was clipped by 11 bases and J by 2 bases; unmatched bases: 7. The CDR3 extends over 15 amino acids. Germline V lookup: CDR1 MDHEN, CDR2 SYDVKM. CDR3 in amino acids: CAGILAGGPTDTQYF. CDR3 DNA: TGTGCCGGAATACTAGCGGGAGGGCCCACAGATACGCAGTATTTT. The entire variable domain, with the rest obtained from reference TRBV28 and TRBJ2-3, is as follows: DVKVTQSSRYLVKRTGEKVFLECVQDMDHENMFWYRQDPGLGLRLIYFSYDVKMKEKGDIPEGYSVSREKKERFSLILESASTNQTSMYLCAGILAGGPTDTQYFGPGTRLTVL.

CDR3 bases: TGTGCCAGCAGCTTAGTTGTACTAGAGGGCGGGGAGCTGTTTTTT. It yields the protein CASSLVVLEGGELFF. The chain couples TRBV7-2 to TRBJ2-2, with D possibly TRBD2 on 5 matching bases. The CDR3 totals 15 residues. Trimming pared 1 base from V and 7 bases from J, leaving 13 bases between. The germline V gene has CDR1 SGHTA and CDR2 FQGNSA.

V usage is TRBV27 and J usage is TRBJ1-2, with 8 bases that match TRBD1. The CDR3 is 13 residues long. Germline values: CDR1 MNHEY, CDR2 SMNVEV (reference sequence). Losses at the gene ends were 8 bases for V and 3 bases for J; bases not matched to a gene: 5. The CDR3 spells CASRQGRDYGYTF. The CDR3 DNA follows: TGTGCCAGCCGACAGGGGAGGGACTATGGCTACACCTTC.

The V and J genes are TRBV7-3 and TRBJ1-5; TRBD1 matches 11 bases. The germline V gene has CDR1 SGHTA and CDR2 FQGTGA. The CDR3 extends over 19 amino acids. Trimming removed 3 bases from V and 2 bases from J; junction bases left unmatched: 12. CDR3: CASSFSRDRGTKGNQPQHF. The CDR3 DNA follows: TGTGCCAGCAGCTTTAGTCGGGACAGGGGGACAAAGGGCAATCAGCCCCAGCATTTT. The complete variable domain, with remaining parts taken from reference TRBV7-3 and TRBJ1-5, reads GAGVSQTPSNKVTEKGKYVELRCDPISGHTALYWYRQSLGQGPEFLIYFQGTGAADDSGLPNDRFFAVRPEGSVSTLKIQRTERGDSAVYLCASSFSRDRGTKGNQPQHFGDGTRLSIL.

The rearrangement uses TRBV6-5 and TRBJ2-1, with a weak D call TRBD1 (6 bases). From germline, CDR1 is MNHEY and CDR2 SVGAGI. The CDR3 loop spans 15 amino acids. V was trimmed by 6 bases and J by 0 bases, leaving 12 bases between them. The CDR3 bases are TGTGCCAGCAGGCCGGACAGCAGCTCCTACAATGAGCAGTTCTTC. Protein: CASRPDSSSYNEQFF.

This chain connects TRBV2 to TRBJ2-1; 7 nucleotides match TRBD1. In germline, CDR1 is SNHLY, CDR2 FYNNEI. Trimming cost V 6 bases and J 5 bases; bases outside gene matches: 4. There are 13 residues in the CDR3. This CDR3 reads CASSGQVDNEQFF. DNA of the CDR3: TGTGCCAGCAGCGGACAGGTAGACAATGAGCAGTTCTTC.

J is TRBJ1-1 and V is TRBV27, with TRBD1 matching over 11 bases. V was clipped by 7 bases and J by 5 bases; unmatched bases: 6. Germline CDR1 is MNHEY and CDR2 is SMNVEV (reference sequence). The CDR3 covers 14 residues. This CDR3 is CASTLGDRGTEAFF. In DNA form, the CDR3 reads TGTGCCAGCACCCTTGGGGACAGGGGGACTGAAGCTTTCTTT.

The chain couples TRBV14 to TRBJ2-7; 11 positions agree with TRBD1. The CDR3 totals 17 residues. Per the germline V gene, CDR1 is SGHDN and CDR2 is FVKESK. V shed 1 base, J shed 1 base, and the junction held 6 bases outside the gene matches. CDR3 sequence (DNA): TGTGCCAGCAGCCAAGGGACAGGGGGCGTCTTATCCTACGAGCAGTACTTC. Protein sequence: CASSQGTGGVLSYEQYF.

This chain uses TRBV5-5 with TRBJ2-7; perhaps TRBD1 as D (5 bases). This CDR3 is built from 15 residues. V lost 3 bases and J 4 bases, leaving 17 bases between the germline ends. Germline V lookup: CDR1 SGHKS, CDR2 YYEKEE (reference sequence). Here the CDR3 DNA reads TGTGCCAGCAGCTACTCCCGGACATCACTATACGAGCAGTACTTC. Translated: CASSYSRTSLYEQYF.

This rearrangement joins TRBV5-1 to TRBJ2-5; 10 bases align to TRBD1. The CDR3 length is 14 residues. With 3 bases clipped from V and 3 bases from J, the junction kept 2 bases outside the gene matches. CDR1 SGHRS and CDR2 YFSETQ come from the germline V gene. The CDR3: CASSSGTGEETQYF. The CDR3 coding sequence is TGCGCCAGCAGCTCCGGGACAGGGGAAGAGACCCAGTACTTC.

The CDR3 sequence is CASRPRGTSPYEQYF. CDR3 in DNA: TGTGCCAGCAGACCCCGGGGGACTAGTCCCTACGAGCAGTACTTC. The chain joins TRBV6-5 to TRBJ2-7; TRBD2 matches 8 bases. The V and J ends lost 6 bases and 2 bases, in that order; junction bases with no gene match: 9. This CDR3 is built from 15 residues. CDR1 is MNHEY, CDR2 SVGAGI, per germline.

The genes are TRBV5-1 and TRBJ2-5, with 7 bases aligning to TRBD1. In germline, CDR1 is SGHRS, CDR2 YFSETQ. The V segment lost 4 bases and the J segment 1 base; nucleotides outside the gene matches: 7. This CDR3 is built from 15 residues. For the CDR3, the DNA is TGCGCCAGCAGCCCCCAGGGACAGATCCAAGAGACCCAGTACTTC. It specifies CASSPQGQIQETQYF.

The chain is built from TRBV6-6 and TRBJ1-4; 9 nucleotides line up with TRBD1. The J segment lost 10 bases and the V segment lost 0 bases, leaving 6 bases of the junction unmatched. The CDR3 sequence is 15 residues long. Germline values: CDR1 MNHNY, CDR2 SVGAGI (reference sequence). The CDR3 loop reads CASSYSGTGHRKLFF. CDR3 nucleotide sequence: TGTGCCAGCAGTTACTCCGGGACAGGGCACCGAAAACTGTTTTTT.

The V call is TRBV9, the J call TRBJ2-2; 8 bases are shared with TRBD1. This CDR3 has 16 amino acids. Germline assignment: CDR1 SGDLS and CDR2 YYNGEE. V dropped 5 bases and J dropped 3; count of bases not matched to a gene: 9. The CDR3 nucleotides are TGTGCCAGCAGGCGATCCGGGACAGGATACACCGGGGAGCTGTTTTTT. Amino acids: CASRRSGTGYTGELFF.

The genes are TRBV10-3 and TRBJ2-7, with D tentatively TRBD1 (6 bases). The CDR3 extends over 13 amino acids. Germline V lookup: CDR1 ENHRY, CDR2 SYGVKD. The V end lost 8 bases, the J end lost 5 bases, and 16 bases lay between the germline ends. This CDR3 reads CAIRGNTGNEQYF. The CDR3 DNA follows: TGTGCCATCCGCGGAAATACAGGGAACGAGCAGTACTTC.

This chain joins TRBV5-1 and TRBJ1-1; 11 bases agree with TRBD1. This CDR3 is built from 14 residues. V dropped 5 bases and J dropped 7; count of bases not matched to a gene: 7. Per germline, CDR1 SGHRS and CDR2 YFSETQ. This CDR3 is CASSGGQGANEAFF. The CDR3 DNA follows: TGCGCCAGCAGTGGTGGACAGGGGGCAAATGAAGCTTTCTTT.

About this clone itself: Other DNA variants within this sample encode the same CDR3. The chain is built from TRBV19 and TRBJ1-1; a possible D gene is TRBD1 (6 bases). CDR3 size: 15 residues. Looked up from germline, CDR1 is LNHDA and CDR2 is SQIVND (reference sequence). V lost 2 bases and J 4 bases, leaving 14 bases between the germline ends. The chain's CDR3 is CASSIQQGGGTEAFF. The CDR3 nucleotides are TGTGCCAGTAGTATACAACAGGGAGGGGGCACTGAAGCTTTCTTT.

The rearrangement joins TRBV4-1 to TRBJ1-5, with a tentative D call TRBD1 (6 bases). V lost 0 bases and J 6 bases, leaving 18 bases between the germline ends. This CDR3 spans 17 amino acids. Germline lookup yields CDR1 MGHRA and CDR2 YSYEKL. CDR3 in DNA: TGCGCCAGCAGCCAAGACTTTGGCAGGGGAAGAGGTCAGCCCCAGCATTTT. Encoded protein: CASSQDFGRGRGQPQHF.

The rearrangement joins TRBV19 to TRBJ1-5; 9 positions match TRBD1. The V gene end was trimmed by 6 bases and the J gene end by 7 bases; junction bases not matched to a gene: 4. Germline CDR1 and CDR2: LNHDA and SQIVND (reference sequence). The CDR3 runs 13 residues. As DNA, the CDR3 is TGTGCCAGTAGGAGGGACAGGGCCCAGCCCCAGCATTTT. This gives the protein CASRRDRAQPQHF. The complete variable domain, with remaining parts taken from reference TRBV19 and TRBJ1-5, reads DGGITQSPKYLFRKEGQNVTLSCEQNLNHDAMYWYRQDPGQGLRLIYYSQIVNDFQKGDIAEGYSVSREKKESFPLTVTSAQKNPTAFYLCASRRDRAQPQHFGDGTRLSIL.

The chain employs TRBV6-4 and TRBJ1-2, with D perhaps matching TRBD1 (6 bases). V lost 9 bases, J lost 0 bases, and 17 bases lay in between. The CDR3 has 15 residues. Germline values: CDR1 MRHNA, CDR2 SNTAGT. CDR3 DNA: TGTGCCAGACCCCGAGTGGGGGCCACTAACTATGGCTACACCTTC. Translation gives CARPRVGATNYGYTF.

The chain uses TRBV28 and TRBJ2-5, with D maybe TRBD1 (6 bases). Germline V gene sequence: CDR1 MDHEN, CDR2 SYDVKM. The V gene lost 5 bases and the J gene lost 3 bases, with 7 bases spanning the gap. The CDR3 sequence is 12 residues long. The CDR3 region is CASSRTEETQYF. The DNA for the CDR3 is TGTGCCAGCAGTCGGACAGAAGAGACCCAGTACTTC.

The rearrangement uses TRBV5-1 and TRBJ1-1; unclear D gene. CDR3 length equals 16 residues. Germline V gene data show CDR1 as SGHRS and CDR2 as YFSETQ. The germline V and J ends were trimmed by 1 base and 1 base, with 14 bases remaining between them. For the CDR3, the DNA is TGCGCCAGCAGCTTGTGGGGAGTTAAAGGGAACACTGAAGCTTTCTTT. This translates into CASSLWGVKGNTEAFF.

The chain combines TRBV18 with TRBJ2-7; TRBD2 matches at 14 bases. Trimming at V came to 0 bases and at J to 5 bases, leaving 12 bases not matched to a gene. The length of the CDR3 is 19 residues. Germline CDR1 is KGHSH and CDR2 is LQKENI. The CDR3 DNA is TGTGCCAGCTCACCACCATTAGAGGGACTAGCGGGAGATTGGAACGAGCAGTACTTC. Protein: CASSPPLEGLAGDWNEQYF.

This rearrangement joins TRBV2 to TRBJ2-2; 11 bases match TRBD1. Germline V lookup: CDR1 SNHLY, CDR2 FYNNEI. V was clipped by 4 bases and J by 5 bases; unmatched bases: 3. The CDR3 has 15 residues. CDR3 nucleotide sequence: TGTGCCAGCAGTGGGGGACAGGGGGAGACCGGGGAGCTGTTTTTT. This codes for CASSGGQGETGELFF. The whole variable domain, remainder taken from reference TRBV2 and TRBJ2-2, is EPEVTQTPSHQVTQMGQEVILRCVPISNHLYFYWYRQILGQKVEFLVSFYNNEISEKSEIFDDQFSVERPDGSNFTLKIRSTKLEDSAMYFCASSGGQGETGELFFGEGSRLTVL.

The genes are TRBV28 and TRBJ2-5; D perhaps matches TRBD1 (6 bases). The DNA end favors TRBJ2-7, so the J call may be wrong. The CDR3 extends over 13 amino acids. CDR1 and CDR2 from the germline V gene are MDHEN and SYDVKM. The CDR3 region has the DNA TGTGCCAGCAGTCCCCCGGACAGTTACGAGCAGTACTTC. Amino acid sequence: CASSPPDSYEQYF.

The chain is built from TRBV9 and TRBJ2-7, with 12 nucleotides matching TRBD2. This CDR3 comprises 15 residues. The V segment lost 0 bases and the J segment 2 bases; nucleotides outside the gene matches: 0. In germline, CDR1 is SGDLS, CDR2 YYNGEE. CDR3 bases: TGTGCCAGCAGCGTAGCTAGCGGGAGGGCCTACGAGCAGTACTTC. It encodes CASSVASGRAYEQYF.

This chain links TRBV19 with TRBJ1-2; no clear D. The CDR3 spans 14 residues. The germline V gene encodes CDR1 LNHDA and CDR2 SQIVND (reference sequence). Trimming cost V 1 base and J 7 bases, with 13 bases left between them. CDR3 DNA sequence: TGTGCCAGTAGTATAGTGGAGGGATCCGGTGGCTACACCTTC. This encodes CASSIVEGSGGYTF.

In regard to this clone: Other DNA variants within this sample encode the same CDR3. The chain joins TRBV4-3 to TRBJ2-6, with D perhaps TRBD2 (5 bases). V was trimmed by 0 bases and J by 0 bases, leaving 6 bases between them. Germline loops: CDR1 LGHNA, CDR2 YSLEER. The CDR3 runs to 16 residues. Written as DNA, the CDR3 is TGCGCCAGCAGCCAAGATGCGGGCTCTGGGGCCAACGTCCTGACTTTC. Encoded protein: CASSQDAGSGANVLTF.